This is a list of T cell receptor beta chains from one sample in a study of shared T cell receptors in the human thymus. This table comes from immunoSEQ multiplex PCR, and its TCRdb copy is limited to in-frame clones, with some not included. The sample has about 710,000 clones, around 87% seen once. These same data were also listed under a study on human thymus T cells.

The material sequenced was thymocytes. Receptors originate from a boy under two years old with a congenital heart defect. CDR3s include the opening cysteine and the closing phenylalanine or tryptophan. The D gene is left open where the match is weak. Rows may omit the clone size; those that give it use once, few, many or a size class.

V	J	D	size	CDR3	DNA
TRBV6-5	TRBJ2-5	-	-	CASRLQGLQETQYF	TGTGCCAGCAGACTACAGGGCCTCCAAGAGACCCAGTACTTC
TRBV28	TRBJ2-7	-	-	CASSLSMSGDSYEQYF	TGTGCCAGCAGTTTATCCATGTCCGGGGACTCCTACGAGCAGTACTTC
TRBV5-6	TRBJ2-3	-	-	CASIGYRGAVRGTDTQYF	TGTGCCAGCATCGGCTATCGGGGGGCGGTCAGGGGCACAGATACGCAGTATTTT
TRBV28	TRBJ1-1	-	-	CASSQALTGNTEAFF	TGTGCCAGCAGCCAGGCCCTGACAGGCAACACTGAAGCTTTCTTT
TRBV4-3	TRBJ2-7	TRBD1	once	CASSQDRDRANEQYF	TGCGCCAGCAGCCAAGATAGGGACAGGGCGAACGAGCAGTACTTC
TRBV7-9	TRBJ1-4	TRBD1	-	CASSARDRVLNEKLFF	TGTGCCAGCAGCGCGCGTGACAGGGTATTAAATGAAAAACTGTTTTTT
TRBV27	TRBJ2-7	-	-	CASSFGGAGVGYEQYF	TGTGCCAGCAGTTTCGGTGGTGCAGGGGTGGGTTACGAGCAGTACTTC
TRBV11-2	TRBJ1-1	TRBD1	-	CASSFGTGMIAFF	TGTGCCAGCAGCTTTGGGACAGGGATGATCGCTTTCTTT
TRBV4-3	TRBJ2-3	TRBD1	-	CASSQDRTGRNTQYF	TGCGCCAGCAGCCAAGACAGGACAGGACGTAATACGCAGTATTTT
TRBV7-2	TRBJ2-3	-	-	CASSLAADTQYF	TGTGCCAGCAGCTTAGCGGCTGATACGCAGTATTTT
TRBV4-3	TRBJ1-2	TRBD1	-	CASSHEHRGRGGYTF	TGCGCCAGCAGCCACGAACACAGGGGGCGAGGTGGCTACACCTTC
TRBV28	TRBJ1-1	TRBD1	-	CASSFRDRGTEAFF	TGTGCCAGCAGTTTCCGGGACAGGGGAACTGAAGCTTTCTTT
TRBV2	TRBJ2-5	TRBD2	-	CASSKSRSTSGGLEETQYF	TGTGCCAGCAGTAAAAGCCGCTCTACTAGCGGGGGGCTAGAAGAGACCCAGTACTTC
TRBV5-1	TRBJ1-4	-	-	CASSKRGGVGVGREKLFF	TGCGCCAGCAGCAAACGGGGGGGAGTGGGGGTTGGAAGAGAAAAACTGTTTTTT
TRBV5-6	TRBJ1-1	-	-	CASSLPRQNTEAFF	TGTGCCAGCAGCTTACCCCGACAGAACACTGAAGCTTTCTTT
TRBV11-2	TRBJ1-5	TRBD1	-	CASSLGDRGYSNQPQHF	TGTGCCAGCAGCTTAGGGGACAGGGGTTATAGCAATCAGCCCCAGCATTTT
TRBV4-3	TRBJ1-3	-	few	CASSQRGGSGNTIYF	TGCGCCAGCAGCCAAAGGGGGGGCTCTGGAAACACCATATATTTT
TRBV29-1	TRBJ2-3	TRBD1	once	CSVAPGQGFRIDTQYF	TGCAGCGTAGCTCCGGGACAGGGGTTTCGAATAGATACGCAGTATTTT